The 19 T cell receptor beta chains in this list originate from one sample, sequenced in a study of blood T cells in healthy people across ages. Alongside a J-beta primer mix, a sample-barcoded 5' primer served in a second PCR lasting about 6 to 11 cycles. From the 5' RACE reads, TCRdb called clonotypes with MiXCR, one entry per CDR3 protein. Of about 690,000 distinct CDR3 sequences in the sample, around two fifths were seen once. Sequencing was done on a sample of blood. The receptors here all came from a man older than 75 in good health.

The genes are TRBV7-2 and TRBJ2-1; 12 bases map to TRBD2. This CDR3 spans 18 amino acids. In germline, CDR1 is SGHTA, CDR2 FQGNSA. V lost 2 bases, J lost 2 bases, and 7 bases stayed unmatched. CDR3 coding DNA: TGTGCCAGCAGCTTACCTCGGACTAGCGGGACTGCCTACAATGAGCAGTTCTTC. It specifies CASSLPRTSGTAYNEQFF.

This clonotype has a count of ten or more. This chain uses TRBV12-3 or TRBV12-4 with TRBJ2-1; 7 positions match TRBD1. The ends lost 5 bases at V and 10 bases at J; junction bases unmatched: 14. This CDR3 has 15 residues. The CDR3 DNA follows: TGTGCCAGCAGTACTCGGACAGGAACAATGAACGAGCAGTTCTTC. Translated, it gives CASSTRTGTMNEQFF.

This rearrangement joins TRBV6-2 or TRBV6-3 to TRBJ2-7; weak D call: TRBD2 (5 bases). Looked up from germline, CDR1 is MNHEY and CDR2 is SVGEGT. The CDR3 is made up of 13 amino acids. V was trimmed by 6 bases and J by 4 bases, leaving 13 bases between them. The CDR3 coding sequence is TGTGCCAGCAGCGGACTGAGCGAATACGAGCAGTACTTC. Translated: CASSGLSEYEQYF.

The CDR3 DNA follows: TGTGCCAGCAGCGCTCCCGCGGATGGGCAGTACTTC. Its protein is CASSAPADGQYF. V gene TRBV7-6 combines with J gene TRBJ2-7; D uncertain. The CDR3 loop spans 12 amino acids. The V and J ends lost 5 bases and 9 bases respectively, with 14 bases between them. Germline values: CDR1 SGHVS, CDR2 FNYEAQ.

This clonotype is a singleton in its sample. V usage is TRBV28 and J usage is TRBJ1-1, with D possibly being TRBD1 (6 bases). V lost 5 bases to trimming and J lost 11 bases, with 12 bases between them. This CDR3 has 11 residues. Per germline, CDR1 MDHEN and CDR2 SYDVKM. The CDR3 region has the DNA TGTGCCAGCAGTCCCACAGGGTCGGCTTTCTTT. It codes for CASSPTGSAFF.

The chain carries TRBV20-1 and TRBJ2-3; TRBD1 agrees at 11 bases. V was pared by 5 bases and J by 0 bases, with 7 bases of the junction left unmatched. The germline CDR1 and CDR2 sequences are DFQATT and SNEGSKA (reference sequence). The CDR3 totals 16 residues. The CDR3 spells CSAFPGQGASTDTQYF. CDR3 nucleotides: TGCAGTGCTTTCCCCGGACAGGGGGCGAGCACAGATACGCAGTATTTT.

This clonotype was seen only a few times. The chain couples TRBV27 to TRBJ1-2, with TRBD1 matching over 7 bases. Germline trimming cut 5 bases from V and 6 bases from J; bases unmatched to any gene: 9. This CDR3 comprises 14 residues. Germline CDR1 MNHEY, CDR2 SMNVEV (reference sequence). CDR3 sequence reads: CASSPIDREDGYTF. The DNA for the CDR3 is TGTGCCAGCAGTCCAATCGACAGGGAAGATGGCTACACCTTC.

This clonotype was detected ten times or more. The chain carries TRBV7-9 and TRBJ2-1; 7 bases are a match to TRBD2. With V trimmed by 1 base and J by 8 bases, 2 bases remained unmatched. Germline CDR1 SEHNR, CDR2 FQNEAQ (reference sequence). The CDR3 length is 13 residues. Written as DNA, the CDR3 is TGTGCCAGCAGCTTAGGTAGCGGGTATGAGCAGTTCTTC. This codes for CASSLGSGYEQFF.

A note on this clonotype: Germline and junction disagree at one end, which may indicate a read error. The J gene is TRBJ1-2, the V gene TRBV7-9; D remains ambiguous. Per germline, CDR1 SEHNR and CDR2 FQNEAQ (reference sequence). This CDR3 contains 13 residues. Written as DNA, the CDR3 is TGTGCTAGCAGCTTAGATGGGTTAGCCGGCTACACCTTC. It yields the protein CASSLDGLAGYTF.

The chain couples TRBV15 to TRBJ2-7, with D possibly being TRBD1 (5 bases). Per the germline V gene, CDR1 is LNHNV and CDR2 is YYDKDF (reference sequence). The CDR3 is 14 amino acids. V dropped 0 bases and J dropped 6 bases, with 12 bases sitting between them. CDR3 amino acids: CATSRDRVRGEQYF. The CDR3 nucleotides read TGTGCCACCAGCAGAGATAGGGTTAGGGGCGAGCAGTACTTC. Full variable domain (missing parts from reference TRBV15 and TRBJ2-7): DAMVIQNPRYQVTQFGKPVTLSCSQTLNHNVMYWYQQKSSQAPKLLFHYYDKDFNNEADTPDNFQSRRPNTSFCFLDIRSPGLGDTAMYLCATSRDRVRGEQYFGPGTRLTVT.

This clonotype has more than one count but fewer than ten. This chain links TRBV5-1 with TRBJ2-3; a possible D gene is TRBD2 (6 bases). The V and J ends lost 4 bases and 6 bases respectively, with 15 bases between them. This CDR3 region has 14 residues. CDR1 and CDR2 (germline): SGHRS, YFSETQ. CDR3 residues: CASSTRGRLDTQYF. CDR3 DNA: TGCGCCAGCAGCACCCGGGGGAGGTTGGATACGCAGTATTTT.

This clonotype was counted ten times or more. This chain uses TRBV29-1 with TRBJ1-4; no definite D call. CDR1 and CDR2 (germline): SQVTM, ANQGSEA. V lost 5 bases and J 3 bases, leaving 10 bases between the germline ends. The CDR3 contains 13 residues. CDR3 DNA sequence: TGCAGCGTTCGGGCCTGGGCTAATGAAAAACTGTTTTTT. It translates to CSVRAWANEKLFF.

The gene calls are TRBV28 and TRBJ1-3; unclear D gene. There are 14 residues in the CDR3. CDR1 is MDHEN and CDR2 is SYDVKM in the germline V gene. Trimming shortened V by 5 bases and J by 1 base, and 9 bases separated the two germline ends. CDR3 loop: CASSPMGSGNTIYF. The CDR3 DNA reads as TGTGCCAGCAGTCCCATGGGGTCTGGAAACACCATATATTTT. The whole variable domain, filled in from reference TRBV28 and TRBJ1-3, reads DVKVTQSSRYLVKRTGEKVFLECVQDMDHENMFWYRQDPGLGLRLIYFSYDVKMKEKGDIPEGYSVSREKKERFSLILESASTNQTSMYLCASSPMGSGNTIYFGEGSWLTVV.

CDR3 amino acids: CSVERSGQGLYGYTF. The CDR3 nucleotides are TGCAGCGTTGAAAGGTCTGGACAGGGCTTATATGGCTACACCTTC. The chain has TRBV29-1 and TRBJ1-2; 8 nucleotides match TRBD1. From germline, CDR1 is SQVTM and CDR2 ANQGSEA. The CDR3 sequence is 15 residues long. The trim removed 2 bases at V and 5 bases at J, leaving 10 bases unmatched.

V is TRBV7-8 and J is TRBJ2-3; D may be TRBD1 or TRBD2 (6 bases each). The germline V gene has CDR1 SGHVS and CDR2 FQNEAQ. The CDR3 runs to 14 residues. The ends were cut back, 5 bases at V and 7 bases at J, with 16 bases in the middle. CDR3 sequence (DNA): TGTGCCAGCAGCGGCGTAGGGGGGAGCTATACGCAGTATTTT. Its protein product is CASSGVGGSYTQYF. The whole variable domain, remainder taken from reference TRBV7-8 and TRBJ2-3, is GAGVSQSPRYKVAKRGQDVALRCDPISGHVSLFWYQQALGQGPEFLTYFQNEAQLDKSGLPSDRFFAERPEGSVSTLKIQRTQQEDSAVYLCASSGVGGSYTQYFGPGTRLTVL.

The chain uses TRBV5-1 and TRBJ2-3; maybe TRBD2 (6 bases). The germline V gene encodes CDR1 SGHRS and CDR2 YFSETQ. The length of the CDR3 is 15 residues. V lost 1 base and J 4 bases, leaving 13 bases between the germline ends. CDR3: CASSLPTREADTQYF. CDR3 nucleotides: TGCGCCAGCAGCTTGCCCACGAGGGAGGCAGATACGCAGTATTTT.

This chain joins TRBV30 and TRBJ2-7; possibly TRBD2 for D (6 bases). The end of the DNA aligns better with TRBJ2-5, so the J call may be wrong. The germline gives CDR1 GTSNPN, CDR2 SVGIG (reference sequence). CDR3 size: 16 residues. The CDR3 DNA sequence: TGTGCCTGGAGACCCGCCCCCGGGGGTTGGTTAGAGACCCAGTACTTC. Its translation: CAWRPAPGGWLETQYF.

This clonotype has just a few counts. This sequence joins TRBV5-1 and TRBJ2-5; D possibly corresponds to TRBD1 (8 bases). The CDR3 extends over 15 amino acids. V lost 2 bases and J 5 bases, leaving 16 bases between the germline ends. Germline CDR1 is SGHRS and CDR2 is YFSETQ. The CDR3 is CASSLQGGSWETQYF. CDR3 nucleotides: TGCGCCAGCAGCTTACAGGGGGGGTCTTGGGAGACCCAGTACTTC.

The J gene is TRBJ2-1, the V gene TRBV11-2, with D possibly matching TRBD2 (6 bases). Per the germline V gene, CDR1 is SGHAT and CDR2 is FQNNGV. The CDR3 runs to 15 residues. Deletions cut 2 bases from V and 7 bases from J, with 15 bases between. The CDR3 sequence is CASSLLANRNNEQFF. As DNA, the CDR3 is TGTGCCAGCAGCTTACTAGCGAATAGAAATAATGAGCAGTTCTTC.